This T cell receptor (beta chain) was sequenced in a study of blood T cell repertoires in COVID-19. This table comes from immunoSEQ multiplex PCR, and its TCRdb copy is limited to in-frame clones, with some not included. This table holds some 410,000 clones, around nine tenths found once. This CDR3 has 16 amino acids. Trimming cost V 4 bases and J 8 bases; bases outside gene matches: 11. The germline gives CDR1 SNHLY, CDR2 FYNNEI. This TCR was sampled from a woman aged 25 to 39 with acute COVID-19. The chain has TRBV2 and TRBJ1-5; TRBD1 agrees at 10 bases. The sequenced sample was PBMCs or T cells enriched from blood (not recorded which). The chain's CDR3 is CASSGPTGTGVEPQHF. For the CDR3, the DNA is TGTGCCAGCAGTGGTCCTACCGGGACAGGGGTGGAGCCCCAGCATTTT.